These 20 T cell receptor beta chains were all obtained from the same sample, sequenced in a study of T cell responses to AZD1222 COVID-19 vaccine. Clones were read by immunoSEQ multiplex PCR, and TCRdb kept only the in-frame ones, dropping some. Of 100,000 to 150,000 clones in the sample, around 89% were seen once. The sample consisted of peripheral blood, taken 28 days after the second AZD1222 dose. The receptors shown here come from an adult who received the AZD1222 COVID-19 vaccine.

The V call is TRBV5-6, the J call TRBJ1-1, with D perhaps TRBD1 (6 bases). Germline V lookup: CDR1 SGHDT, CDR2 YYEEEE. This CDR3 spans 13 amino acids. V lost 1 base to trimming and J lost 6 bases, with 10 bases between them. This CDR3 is CASSLRGYSEAFF. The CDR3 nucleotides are TGTGCCAGCAGCTTGAGGGGGTATTCTGAAGCTTTCTTT.

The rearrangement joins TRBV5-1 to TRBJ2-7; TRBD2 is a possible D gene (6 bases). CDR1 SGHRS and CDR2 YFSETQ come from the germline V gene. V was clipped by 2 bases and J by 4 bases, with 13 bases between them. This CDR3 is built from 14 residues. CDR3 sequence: CASSFRLDSYEQYF. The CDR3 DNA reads TGCGCCAGCAGCTTCCGACTAGATAGTTACGAGCAGTACTTC.

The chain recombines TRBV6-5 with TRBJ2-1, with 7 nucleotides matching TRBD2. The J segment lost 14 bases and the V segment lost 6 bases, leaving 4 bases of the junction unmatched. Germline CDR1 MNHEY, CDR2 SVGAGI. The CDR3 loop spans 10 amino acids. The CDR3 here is CASRGLREFF. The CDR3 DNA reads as TGTGCCAGCAGGGGACTACGGGAGTTCTTC.

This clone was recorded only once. CDR3 sequence reads: CASSQLGGDEQYF. CDR3 DNA: TGTGCCAGCAGCCAACTGGGGGGGGACGAGCAGTACTTC. The chain is built from TRBV7-6 and TRBJ2-7; 7 bases line up with TRBD2. The length of the CDR3 is 13 residues. Trimming cost V 5 bases and J 5 bases; bases outside gene matches: 6. Per germline, CDR1 SGHVS and CDR2 FNYEAQ.

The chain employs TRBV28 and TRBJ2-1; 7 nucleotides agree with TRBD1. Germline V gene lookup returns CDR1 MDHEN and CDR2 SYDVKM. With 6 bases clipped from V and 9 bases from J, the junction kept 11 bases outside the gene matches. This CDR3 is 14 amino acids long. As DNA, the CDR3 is TGTGCCAGCAGACTCCCGGGACAGTGGAGTGAGCAGTTCTTC. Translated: CASRLPGQWSEQFF.

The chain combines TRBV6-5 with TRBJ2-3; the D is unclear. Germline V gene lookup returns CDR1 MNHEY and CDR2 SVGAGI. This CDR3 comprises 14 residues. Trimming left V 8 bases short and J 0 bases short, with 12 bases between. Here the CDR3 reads CASQTEPSTDTQYF. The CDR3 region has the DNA TGTGCCAGCCAGACTGAACCTAGCACAGATACGCAGTATTTT.

The CDR3 coding sequence is TGTGCCAGCTCACCAAGGGACAGGGGGCAAGCGGGAGGAAGTTCCTACAATGAGCAGTTCTTC. As protein: CASSPRDRGQAGGSSYNEQFF. V is TRBV18 and J is TRBJ2-1; 12 bases fit TRBD1. V lost 2 bases and J lost 1; bases outside the gene matches: 15. The CDR3 extends over 21 amino acids. Germline V CDR1 and CDR2: KGHSH, LQKENI.

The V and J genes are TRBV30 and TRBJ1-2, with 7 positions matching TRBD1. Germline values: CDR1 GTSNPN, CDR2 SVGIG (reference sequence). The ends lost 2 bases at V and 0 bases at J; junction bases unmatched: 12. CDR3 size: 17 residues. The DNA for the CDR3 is TGTGCCTGGAGTTTTGGGGGACAGCCTGTCTCTAACTATGGCTACACCTTC. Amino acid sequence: CAWSFGGQPVSNYGYTF.

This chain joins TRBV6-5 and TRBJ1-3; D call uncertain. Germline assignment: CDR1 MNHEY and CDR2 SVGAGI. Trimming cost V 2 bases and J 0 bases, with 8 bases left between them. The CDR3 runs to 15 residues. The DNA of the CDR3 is TGTGCCAGCAGTTACGAATACTCCTCTGGAAACACCATATATTTT. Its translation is CASSYEYSSGNTIYF.

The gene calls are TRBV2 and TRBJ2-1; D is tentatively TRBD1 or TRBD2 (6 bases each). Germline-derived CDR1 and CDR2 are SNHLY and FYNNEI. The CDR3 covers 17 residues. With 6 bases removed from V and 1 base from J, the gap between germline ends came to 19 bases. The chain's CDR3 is CASSLGGGKISYNEQFF. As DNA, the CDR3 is TGTGCCAGCAGCCTCGGAGGGGGAAAGATATCCTACAATGAGCAGTTCTTC. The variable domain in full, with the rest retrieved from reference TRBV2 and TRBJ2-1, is EPEVTQTPSHQVTQMGQEVILRCVPISNHLYFYWYRQILGQKVEFLVSFYNNEISEKSEIFDDQFSVERPDGSNFTLKIRSTKLEDSAMYFCASSLGGGKISYNEQFFGPGTRLTVL.

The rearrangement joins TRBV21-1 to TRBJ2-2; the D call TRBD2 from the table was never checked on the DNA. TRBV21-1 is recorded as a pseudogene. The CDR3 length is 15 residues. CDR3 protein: CASSNRLLRTGELFF. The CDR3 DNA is TGTGCCAGCAGCAACCGACTCCTACGAACCGGGGAGCTGTTTTTT.

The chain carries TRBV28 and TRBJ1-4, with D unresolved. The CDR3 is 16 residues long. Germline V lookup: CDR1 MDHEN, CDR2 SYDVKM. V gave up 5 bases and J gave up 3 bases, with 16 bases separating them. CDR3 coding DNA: TGTGCCAGCAGTACCGGACTGATCTGGGCTAATGAAAAACTGTTTTTT. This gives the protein CASSTGLIWANEKLFF.

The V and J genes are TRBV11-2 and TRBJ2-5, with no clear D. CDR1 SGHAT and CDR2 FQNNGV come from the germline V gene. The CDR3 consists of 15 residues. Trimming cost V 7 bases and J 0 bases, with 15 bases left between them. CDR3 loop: CASTRAQPHQETQYF. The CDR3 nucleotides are TGTGCCAGCACCCGGGCCCAGCCCCACCAAGAGACCCAGTACTTC.

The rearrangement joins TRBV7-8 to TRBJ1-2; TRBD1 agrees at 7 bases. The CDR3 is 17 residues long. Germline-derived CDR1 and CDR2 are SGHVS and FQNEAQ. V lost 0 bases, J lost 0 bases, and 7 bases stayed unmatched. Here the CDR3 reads CASSLARGQRSNYGYTF. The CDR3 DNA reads TGTGCCAGCAGCTTAGCGCGGGGACAGCGTTCTAACTATGGCTACACCTTC.

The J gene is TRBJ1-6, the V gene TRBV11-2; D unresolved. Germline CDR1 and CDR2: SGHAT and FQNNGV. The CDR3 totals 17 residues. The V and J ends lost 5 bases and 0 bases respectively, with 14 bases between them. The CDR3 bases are TGTGCCAGCAGCCCCGCGATAATGAGCTCCTATAATTCACCCCTCCACTTT. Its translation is CASSPAIMSSYNSPLHF.

CDR3 in amino acids: CASSSGHDTGELFF. The CDR3 region has the DNA TGTGCCAGTAGTAGCGGACACGACACCGGGGAGCTGTTTTTT. This chain uses TRBV19 with TRBJ2-2; tentatively, D is TRBD1 (5 bases). Germline lookup yields CDR1 LNHDA and CDR2 SQIVND (reference sequence). CDR3 size: 14 residues. Between the trimmed V and J ends, which lost 4 bases and 3 bases, there was a span of 9 bases.

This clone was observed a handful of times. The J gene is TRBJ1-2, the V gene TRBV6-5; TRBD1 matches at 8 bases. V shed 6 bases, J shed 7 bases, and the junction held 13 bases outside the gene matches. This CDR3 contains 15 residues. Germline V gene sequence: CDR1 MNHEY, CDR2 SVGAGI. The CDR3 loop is CASRTSDRGQSGYTF. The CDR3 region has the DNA TGTGCCAGCAGGACGAGTGACAGGGGACAGTCTGGCTACACCTTC.

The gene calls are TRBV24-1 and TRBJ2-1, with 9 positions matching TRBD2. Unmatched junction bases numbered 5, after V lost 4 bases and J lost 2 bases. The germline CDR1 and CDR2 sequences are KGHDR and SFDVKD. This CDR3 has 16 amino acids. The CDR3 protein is CATSDPTSGAYNEQFF. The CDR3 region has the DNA TGTGCCACCAGTGACCCGACTAGCGGAGCCTACAATGAGCAGTTCTTC.

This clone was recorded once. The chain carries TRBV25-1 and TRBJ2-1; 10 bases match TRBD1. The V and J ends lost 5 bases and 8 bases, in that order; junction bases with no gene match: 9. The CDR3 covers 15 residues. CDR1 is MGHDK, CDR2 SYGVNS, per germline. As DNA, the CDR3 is TGTGCCAGCAGTAGACAGGGGGCTGGGGTGGATGAGCAGTTCTTC. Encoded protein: CASSRQGAGVDEQFF.

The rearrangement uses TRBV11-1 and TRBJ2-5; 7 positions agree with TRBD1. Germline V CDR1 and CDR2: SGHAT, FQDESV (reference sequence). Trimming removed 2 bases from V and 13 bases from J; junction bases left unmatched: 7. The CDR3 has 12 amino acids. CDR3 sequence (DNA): TGTGCCAGCAGCTTAAACGAGGACAGGACGTACTTC. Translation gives CASSLNEDRTYF.